The 10 T cell receptor beta chains below were found in one sample sequenced in a study of shared clonotypes between healthy human individuals (TCRdb year 2020). Library method: the immunoSEQ multiplex PCR assay. TCRdb obtained this table from immuneACCESS and retained in-frame rearrangements with V and J assigned. These tables miss some clones; where compared with another copy, unresolved V genes account for less than half of the shortfall, and the remainder is unexplained. The sample table shows about 680,000 clones, and around three quarters are seen once. The biggest ten clones account for under 2% of the sample. Sequenced input: memory CD4+ T cells sorted from blood. The intended sense of this specimen's cell subset or site label: CD45RA-negative fraction. The receptors derive from a woman in her thirties in good health.

This clone has just one count. This chain connects TRBV7-7 to TRBJ2-1; 10 bases are a match to TRBD2. In germline, CDR1 is SSHAT, CDR2 FNYEAQ (reference sequence). The CDR3 has 16 residues. Losses at the gene ends were 5 bases for V and 7 bases for J; bases not matched to a gene: 11. CDR3 in amino acids: CASSPHAGTSVNEQFF. CDR3 DNA: TGTGCCAGCAGCCCACATGCCGGGACTAGCGTAAATGAGCAGTTCTTC.

V usage is TRBV25-1 and J usage is TRBJ1-2; a possible D gene is TRBD1 (6 bases). Germline V lookup: CDR1 MGHDK, CDR2 SYGVNS. V lost 5 bases, J lost 4 bases, and 8 bases lay in between. The CDR3 runs to 12 residues. The CDR3, as DNA: TGTGCCAGCAGTTGGGACATCTATGGCTACACCTTC. Protein sequence: CASSWDIYGYTF.

The chain links TRBV9 to TRBJ2-5; 7 bases map to TRBD2. V shed 0 bases and J 5 bases; nucleotides not matched to a gene: 10. CDR1 is SGDLS and CDR2 is YYNGEE in the germline V gene. CDR3 length equals 16 residues. DNA of the CDR3: TGTGCCAGCAGCGTAGATTCTGGCGGGAGTGCCGAGACCCAGTACTTC. Translated: CASSVDSGGSAETQYF.

In this sample, this clone turned up a few times. V usage is TRBV6-4 and J usage is TRBJ2-1, with D possibly being TRBD1 (6 bases). V was pared by 2 bases and J by 3 bases, with 11 bases between. Germline V gives CDR1 MRHNA, CDR2 SNTAGT. The CDR3 spans 15 residues. Here the CDR3 reads CASSDVGDNYNEQFF. CDR3 bases: TGTGCCAGCAGTGACGTTGGGGACAACTACAATGAGCAGTTCTTC.

The CDR3 is CASRRERDPDEEQYF. The CDR3 region has the DNA TGTGCCAGCAGGAGGGAGCGGGACCCTGATGAAGAGCAGTACTTC. The J gene is TRBJ2-7, the V gene TRBV6-4, with 7 bases aligning to TRBD2. J gave up 7 bases and V 6 bases, and 15 bases lay outside the gene matches. The CDR3 totals 15 residues. The germline V gene has CDR1 MRHNA and CDR2 SNTAGT.

The rearrangement uses TRBV6-1 and TRBJ2-2; TRBD2 might be the D (6 bases). The germline V gene has CDR1 MNHNS and CDR2 SASEGT. V lost 1 base and J lost 3, with 12 bases in between. This CDR3 comprises 16 residues. CDR3 sequence: CASSEGAGLDTGELFF. CDR3 DNA: TGTGCCAGCAGTGAAGGGGCGGGATTGGACACCGGGGAGCTGTTTTTT.

This clone was seen only a few times. This rearrangement joins TRBV7-8 to TRBJ2-7; D gene uncertain. Germline V gene sequence: CDR1 SGHVS, CDR2 FQNEAQ. CDR3 length equals 14 residues. The V end lost 1 base, the J end lost 3 bases, and 10 bases lay between the germline ends. CDR3 protein: CASSLGSRVYEQYF. CDR3 coding DNA: TGTGCCAGCAGCTTAGGTTCTAGGGTCTACGAGCAGTACTTC.

The rearrangement uses TRBV29-1 and TRBJ2-3, with 9 bases identical to TRBD2. V dropped 2 bases and J dropped 4; count of bases not matched to a gene: 25. This CDR3 is 21 amino acids long. The germline gives CDR1 SQVTM, CDR2 ANQGSEA. CDR3 sequence (DNA): TGCAGCGTTGAAAGAATCCACAGAGGGCGCGGCGGGAGGGCCCCGCCAGATACGCAGTATTTT. Its translation is CSVERIHRGRGGRAPPDTQYF.

The chain uses TRBV4-1 and TRBJ2-5; TRBD1 matches 7 bases. Near its end, the DNA agrees better with TRBJ2-7, so the J call may be wrong. The CDR3 covers 15 residues. CDR1 and CDR2 (germline): MGHRA, YSYEKL. The CDR3 loop reads CASSQEDRSSYEQYF. The CDR3 nucleotides are TGCGCCAGCAGCCAAGAGGACAGGAGCTCCTACGAGCAGTACTTC.

This clone was seen repeatedly, ten times or more. The chain couples TRBV30 to TRBJ2-7, with TRBD1 identical over 7 bases. J was trimmed by 5 bases and V by 3 bases; bases with no gene match: 4. CDR3 length: 12 residues. CDR1 and CDR2 from the germline V gene are GTSNPN and SVGIG (reference sequence). Here the CDR3 DNA reads TGTGCCTGGAGACAGGGGTTCCACGAGCAGTACTTC. The encoded protein is CAWRQGFHEQYF.